This section outlines one T cell receptor (beta chain) sequence together with its context. The data were produced by immunoSEQ multiplex PCR, yet TCRdb's version contains in-frame clones alone and is incomplete. The table records 160,000 or so clones, 88% of them present only once. With 2 bases removed from V and 5 bases from J, the gap between germline ends came to 23 bases. The CDR3 sequence is 17 residues long. Germline CDR1 is SGHNT and CDR2 is YYREEE (reference sequence). The sample originates from a study of cytotoxic CD8 clonotypes in ibrutinib-treated CLL. The clonotype was recovered from a human donor with chronic lymphocytic leukemia. This sequence joins TRBV5-4 and TRBJ2-7, with D perhaps TRBD1 (6 bases). The sequencing here drew on PBMCs, taken at disease progression, from a patient treated with ibrutinib. The CDR3 loop reads CASSFLGGQILSHEQYF. CDR3 bases: TGTGCCAGCAGCTTTTTGGGCGGACAGATCTTGTCCCACGAGCAGTACTTC.